These 21 T cell receptor beta chains originate from one sample sequenced in a study of T cell repertoires in cytomegalovirus infection. Which antigens these TCRs recognize remains unknown. TCRdb passed the reads through MiXCR, listing each CDR3 protein once. This sample yields 800,000 to 950,000 distinct CDR3 sequences, of which roughly 33% are seen a single time; around 12% belongs to the top ten. Material: cultured CD8+ T cells from PBMCs, obtained from culture after CMV antigen stimulation. The receptor source for this set is a human donor in good health (CMV status not recorded). Some clones in this sample may be carry-over from other donors' samples.

V gene TRBV12-5 combines with J gene TRBJ2-3; D remains ambiguous. The germline gives CDR1 LGHNT, CDR2 FRNRAP. This CDR3 region has 14 residues. V lost 2 bases and J 6 bases, leaving 12 bases between the germline ends. This CDR3 reads CASGLSTGRDTQYF. In DNA form, the CDR3 reads TGTGCTAGTGGTTTGTCCACCGGGCGGGATACGCAGTATTTT.

The chain recombines TRBV4-2 with TRBJ2-3; D unresolved. From germline, CDR1 is LGHNA and CDR2 YNFKEQ. Trimming left V 0 bases short and J 5 bases short, with 12 bases between. CDR3 length: 15 amino acids. Here the CDR3 reads CASSQEGSAGDTQYF. For the CDR3, the DNA is TGTGCCAGCAGCCAAGAGGGGTCTGCAGGAGATACGCAGTATTTT.

This clonotype came up many times. For the CDR3, the DNA is TGTGCCAGCAGCTTGAGCGGGGGCGGAAATGAGCAGTTCTTC. Its protein product is CASSLSGGGNEQFF. The rearrangement joins TRBV27 to TRBJ2-1, with 8 nucleotides matching TRBD2. CDR1 and CDR2 (germline): MNHEY, SMNVEV (reference sequence). With V trimmed by 6 bases and J by 7 bases, 8 bases remained unmatched. The CDR3 runs to 14 residues.

The V and J genes are TRBV24-1 and TRBJ2-1, with D perhaps TRBD2 (5 bases). CDR1 and CDR2 (germline): KGHDR, SFDVKD. V gave up 1 base and J gave up 10 bases, with 10 bases separating them. The CDR3 consists of 13 residues. DNA of the CDR3: TGTGCCACCAGTGATTTATATCGGGAAGAGCAGTTCTTC. The encoded protein is CATSDLYREEQFF.

CDR3 sequence (DNA): TGTGCCAGCAGCCATAGCGGGGGGCGCGGCGGGGAGCTGTTTTTT. Amino acid sequence: CASSHSGGRGGELFF. The gene calls are TRBV7-6 and TRBJ2-2, with 10 bases that match TRBD2. J was trimmed by 7 bases and V by 5 bases; bases with no gene match: 7. Germline values: CDR1 SGHVS, CDR2 FNYEAQ. The length of the CDR3 is 15 residues. Using reference TRBV7-6 and TRBJ2-2 for the parts outside the CDR3, the full variable domain is GAGVSQSPRYKVTKRGQDVALRCDPISGHVSLYWYRQALGQGPEFLTYFNYEAQQDKSGLPNDRFSAERPEGSISTLTIQRTEQRDSAMYRCASSHSGGRGGELFFGEGSRLTVL.

A few counts support this clonotype. The chain employs TRBV11-2 and TRBJ1-2; no firm D call. V was trimmed by 0 bases and J by 6 bases, leaving 11 bases between them. CDR1 and CDR2 (germline): SGHAT, FQNNGV. The length of the CDR3 is 14 residues. The CDR3 loop reads CASSLDLGYDGYTF. The DNA of the CDR3 is TGTGCCAGCAGCTTAGATCTAGGATATGATGGCTACACCTTC.

This clonotype was seen repeatedly, ten times or more. The chain couples TRBV7-9 to TRBJ2-1; 8 positions agree with TRBD1. Germline-derived CDR1 and CDR2 are SEHNR and FQNEAQ (reference sequence). With 4 bases clipped from V and 8 bases from J, the junction kept 4 bases outside the gene matches. The CDR3 loop spans 13 amino acids. CDR3 protein: CASSSDRGDEQFF. CDR3 DNA sequence: TGTGCCAGCAGCTCCGACAGGGGCGATGAGCAGTTCTTC.

At least ten counts were recorded for this clonotype. The V call is TRBV7-6, the J call TRBJ2-5, with D possibly being TRBD1 (6 bases). Deletions cut 8 bases from V and 3 bases from J, with 16 bases between. Germline V gives CDR1 SGHVS, CDR2 FNYEAQ. The CDR3 runs to 14 residues. The CDR3 nucleotides are TGTGCCAGCTCGCCATTCCCAGGGGAAGAGACCCAGTACTTC. It yields the protein CASSPFPGEETQYF.

Only a few counts were recorded for this clonotype. V usage is TRBV7-9 and J usage is TRBJ1-2, with D uncertain. Germline V gene sequence: CDR1 SEHNR, CDR2 FQNEAQ (reference sequence). Trimming shortened V by 1 base and J by 3 bases, and 9 bases separated the two germline ends. The CDR3 is made up of 14 amino acids. CDR3 residues: CASSLEGGYYGYTF. The CDR3 DNA reads as TGTGCCAGCAGCTTAGAAGGCGGGTACTATGGCTACACCTTC.

V is TRBV9 and J is TRBJ1-3; a possible D gene is TRBD1 (5 bases). CDR1 is SGDLS and CDR2 is YYNGEE in the germline V gene. The CDR3 has 18 amino acids. V was trimmed by 2 bases and J by 2 bases, leaving 20 bases between them. The CDR3 sequence is CASSVKNQGLSAGNTIYF. CDR3 coding DNA: TGTGCCAGCAGCGTTAAAAACCAGGGACTGTCGGCTGGAAACACCATATATTTT.

The gene calls are TRBV12-3 or TRBV12-4 and TRBJ2-5; a weak D match, TRBD2 (6 bases). Trimming cost V 1 base and J 1 base, with 13 bases left between them. The length of the CDR3 is 16 residues. CDR3 nucleotides: TGTGCCAGCAGTTTAGGAGCGCTCGGGGGCCAAGAGACCCAGTACTTC. Its protein product is CASSLGALGGQETQYF.

This clonotype came up a few times. V usage is TRBV27 and J usage is TRBJ2-1; 8 bases map to TRBD2. Germline loops: CDR1 MNHEY, CDR2 SMNVEV (reference sequence). V shed 1 base and J 1 base; nucleotides not matched to a gene: 6. CDR3 length: 17 residues. DNA of the CDR3: TGTGCCAGCAGTTTATTATCTAGCGGGCCGTCCTACAATGAGCAGTTCTTC. Encoded protein: CASSLLSSGPSYNEQFF.

The chain combines TRBV28 with TRBJ2-3, with unresolved D. Per the germline V gene, CDR1 is MDHEN and CDR2 is SYDVKM. The CDR3 sequence is 17 residues long. V was pared by 3 bases and J by 0 bases, with 16 bases between. CDR3 DNA: TGTGCCAGCAGTTTTTCGGACCGGGTCGGTAGCACAGATACGCAGTATTTT. It yields the protein CASSFSDRVGSTDTQYF.

In its sample, this clonotype was seen many times. This chain joins TRBV4-3 and TRBJ2-5, with TRBD2 identical over 12 bases. Trimming cost V 0 bases and J 5 bases; bases outside gene matches: 7. The CDR3 is 17 residues long. Germline V CDR1 and CDR2: LGHNA, YSLEER. DNA for the CDR3: TGCGCCAGCAGCCAAGATCAGACTAGCGGGGGTGGGGAGACCCAGTACTTC. Translated, it gives CASSQDQTSGGGETQYF.

This clonotype was picked up a small number of times. This chain connects TRBV5-1 to TRBJ1-5; a weak D match, TRBD1 (5 bases). V shed 4 bases and J shed 0 bases, with 11 bases lying between them. CDR3 length: 15 amino acids. Looked up from germline, CDR1 is SGHRS and CDR2 is YFSETQ. CDR3 in DNA: TGCGCCAGCAGCCCCGGACACGTTAGCAATCAGCCCCAGCATTTT. Amino acid sequence: CASSPGHVSNQPQHF.

This clonotype was found a few times. The gene calls are TRBV12-5 and TRBJ2-7; 7 nucleotides agree with TRBD1. V shed 2 bases and J 3 bases; nucleotides not matched to a gene: 13. The CDR3 totals 17 residues. Germline V gives CDR1 LGHNT, CDR2 FRNRAP. CDR3 protein: CASGLTPITGVFYEQYF. CDR3 nucleotides: TGTGCTAGTGGTTTGACCCCAATAACAGGGGTTTTCTACGAGCAGTACTTC.

This clonotype was recorded many times. The chain employs TRBV7-9 and TRBJ2-5, with 8 bases aligning to TRBD1. From germline, CDR1 is SEHNR and CDR2 FQNEAQ (reference sequence). Trimming took 6 bases from V and 2 from J; bases not matched to a gene: 8. The CDR3 totals 15 residues. The CDR3 region has the DNA TGTGCCAGCAGTTCCGGGACAGGACCACAAGAGACCCAGTACTTC. It specifies CASSSGTGPQETQYF.

This clonotype turned up a few times. The chain uses TRBV7-6 and TRBJ2-7; TRBD1 matches 9 bases. The length of the CDR3 is 15 residues. With 2 bases clipped from V and 3 bases from J, the junction kept 5 bases outside the gene matches. Germline V gives CDR1 SGHVS, CDR2 FNYEAQ. The CDR3 loop reads CASSLSTGGLYEQYV. The CDR3 DNA reads as TGTGCCAGCAGCTTATCGACAGGGGGGCTCTACGAGCAGTACGTC.

This clonotype was picked up many times. The rearrangement joins TRBV7-2 to TRBJ2-1; D could derive from TRBD1 or TRBD2 (5 bases each). Germline loops: CDR1 SGHTA, CDR2 FQGNSA. This CDR3 spans 17 amino acids. The germline V and J ends were trimmed by 5 bases and 1 base, with 18 bases remaining between them. The CDR3 loop reads CASSNRDPLRSYNEQFF. The DNA for the CDR3 is TGTGCCAGCAGCAACCGGGACCCCCTACGGTCCTACAATGAGCAGTTCTTC.

The chain combines TRBV6-5 with TRBJ2-3, with D perhaps matching TRBD1 (5 bases). This CDR3 has 14 amino acids. Per germline, CDR1 MNHEY and CDR2 SVGAGI. Trimming took 0 bases from V and 6 from J, leaving 10 bases between them. The CDR3 coding sequence is TGTGCCAGCAGTTACTCTGGCAGGGCGGATACGCAGTATTTT. The encoded protein is CASSYSGRADTQYF.

The table lists this clonotype with a few counts. This chain connects TRBV6-1 to TRBJ2-2; the match to TRBD2 covers 11 bases. The CDR3 covers 18 residues. CDR1 is MNHNS and CDR2 is SASEGT in the germline V gene. J lost 7 bases, V lost 2 bases, and 12 bases had no gene match. CDR3 amino acids: CASSERLAGGTLVGELFF. For the CDR3, the DNA is TGTGCCAGCAGTGAAAGGCTAGCGGGGGGCACTTTGGTCGGGGAGCTGTTTTTT.